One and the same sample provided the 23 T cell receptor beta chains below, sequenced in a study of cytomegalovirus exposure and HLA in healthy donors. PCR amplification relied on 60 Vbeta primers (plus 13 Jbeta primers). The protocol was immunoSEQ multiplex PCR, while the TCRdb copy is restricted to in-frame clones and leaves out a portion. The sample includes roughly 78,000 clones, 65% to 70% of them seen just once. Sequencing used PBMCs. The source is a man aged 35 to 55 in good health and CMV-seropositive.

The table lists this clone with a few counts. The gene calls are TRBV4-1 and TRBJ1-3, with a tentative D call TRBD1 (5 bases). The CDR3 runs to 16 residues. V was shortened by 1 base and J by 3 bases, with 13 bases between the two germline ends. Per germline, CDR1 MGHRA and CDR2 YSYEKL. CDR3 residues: CASSQVLRRDGNTIYF. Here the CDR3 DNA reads TGCGCCAGCAGCCAAGTTTTGCGCAGGGATGGAAACACCATATATTTT.

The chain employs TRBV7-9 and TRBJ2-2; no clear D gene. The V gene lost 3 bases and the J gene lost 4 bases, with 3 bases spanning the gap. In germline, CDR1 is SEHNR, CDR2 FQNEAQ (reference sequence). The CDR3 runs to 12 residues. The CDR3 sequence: CASSLSTGELFF. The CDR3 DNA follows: TGTGCCAGCAGCTTGAGCACCGGGGAGCTGTTTTTT.

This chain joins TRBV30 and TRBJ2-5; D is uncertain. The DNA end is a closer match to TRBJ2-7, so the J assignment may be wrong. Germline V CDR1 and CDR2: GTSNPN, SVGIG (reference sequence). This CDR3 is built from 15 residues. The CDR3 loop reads CAWTARQWVSYEQYF. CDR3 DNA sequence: TGTGCCTGGACTGCCAGACAATGGGTCTCCTACGAGCAGTACTTC.

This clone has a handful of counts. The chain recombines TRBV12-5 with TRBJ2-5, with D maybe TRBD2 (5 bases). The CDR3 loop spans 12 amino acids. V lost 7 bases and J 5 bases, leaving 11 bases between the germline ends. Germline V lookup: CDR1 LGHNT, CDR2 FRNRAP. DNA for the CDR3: TGTGCTAGTGCCCAAAGAGGGGAGACCCAGTACTTC. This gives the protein CASAQRGETQYF.

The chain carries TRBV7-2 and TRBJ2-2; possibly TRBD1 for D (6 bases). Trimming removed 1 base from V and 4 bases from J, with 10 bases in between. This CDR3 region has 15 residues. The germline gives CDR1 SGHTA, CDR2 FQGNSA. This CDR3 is CASSLVGDTTGELFF. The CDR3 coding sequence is TGTGCCAGCAGCTTAGTAGGGGACACCACCGGGGAGCTGTTTTTT.

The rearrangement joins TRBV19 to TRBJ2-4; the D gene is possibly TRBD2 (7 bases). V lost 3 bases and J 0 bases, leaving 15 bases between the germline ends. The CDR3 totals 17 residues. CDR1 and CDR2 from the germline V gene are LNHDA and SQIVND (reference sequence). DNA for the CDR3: TGTGCCAGTAGTATGGGGGAGGGGACACTAGCCAAAAACATTCAGTACTTC. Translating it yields CASSMGEGTLAKNIQYF.

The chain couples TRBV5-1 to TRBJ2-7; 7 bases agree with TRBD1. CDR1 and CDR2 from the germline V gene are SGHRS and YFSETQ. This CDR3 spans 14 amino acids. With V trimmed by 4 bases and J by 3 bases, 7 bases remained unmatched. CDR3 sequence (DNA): TGCGCCAGCAGCAACAGGGGATTGTTCTACGAGCAGTACTTC. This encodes CASSNRGLFYEQYF.

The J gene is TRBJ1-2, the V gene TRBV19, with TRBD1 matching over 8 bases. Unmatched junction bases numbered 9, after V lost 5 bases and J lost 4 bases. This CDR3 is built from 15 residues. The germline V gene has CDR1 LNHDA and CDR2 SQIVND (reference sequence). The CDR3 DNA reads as TGTGCCAGTAGTCCGGACAGGGTCTCACTCTATGGCTACACCTTC. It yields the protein CASSPDRVSLYGYTF.

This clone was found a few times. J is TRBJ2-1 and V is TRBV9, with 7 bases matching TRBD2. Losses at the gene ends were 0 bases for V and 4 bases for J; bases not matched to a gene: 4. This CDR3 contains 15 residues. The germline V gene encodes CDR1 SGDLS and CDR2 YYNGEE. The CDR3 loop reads CASSVGAGSYNEQFF. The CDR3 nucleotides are TGTGCCAGCAGCGTAGGAGCGGGGTCTTACAATGAGCAGTTCTTC.

The CDR3, as DNA: TGCGCCAGCAGCCAAGAAGGTAGCGTAGGTACCGGGGAGCTGTTTTTT. Its protein is CASSQEGSVGTGELFF. The chain employs TRBV4-1 and TRBJ2-2; weak D call: TRBD2 (5 bases). The CDR3 has 16 residues. CDR1 is MGHRA and CDR2 is YSYEKL in the germline V gene. V lost 0 bases, J lost 5 bases, and 13 bases lay in between.

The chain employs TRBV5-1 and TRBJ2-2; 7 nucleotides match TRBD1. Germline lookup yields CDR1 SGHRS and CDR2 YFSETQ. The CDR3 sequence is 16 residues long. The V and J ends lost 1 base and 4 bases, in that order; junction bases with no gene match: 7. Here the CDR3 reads CASSLQGGSRTGELFF. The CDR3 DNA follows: TGCGCCAGCAGCTTGCAAGGGGGCAGTCGCACCGGGGAGCTGTTTTTT.

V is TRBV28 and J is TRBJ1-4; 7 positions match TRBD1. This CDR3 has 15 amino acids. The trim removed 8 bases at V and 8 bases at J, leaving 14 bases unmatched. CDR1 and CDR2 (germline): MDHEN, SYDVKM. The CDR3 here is CASSLGVRQGEKLFF. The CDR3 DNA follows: TGTGCCAGCTCCCTCGGGGTGAGACAGGGAGAAAAACTGTTTTTT. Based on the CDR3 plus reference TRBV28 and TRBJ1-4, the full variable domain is DVKVTQSSRYLVKRTGEKVFLECVQDMDHENMFWYRQDPGLGLRLIYFSYDVKMKEKGDIPEGYSVSREKKERFSLILESASTNQTSMYLCASSLGVRQGEKLFFGSGTQLSVL.

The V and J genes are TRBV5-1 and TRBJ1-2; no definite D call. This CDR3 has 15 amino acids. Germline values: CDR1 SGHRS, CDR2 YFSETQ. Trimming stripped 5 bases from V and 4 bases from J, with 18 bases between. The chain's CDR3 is CASREAVLFFYGYTF. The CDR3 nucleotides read TGCGCCAGCAGAGAGGCGGTCTTGTTTTTCTATGGCTACACCTTC.

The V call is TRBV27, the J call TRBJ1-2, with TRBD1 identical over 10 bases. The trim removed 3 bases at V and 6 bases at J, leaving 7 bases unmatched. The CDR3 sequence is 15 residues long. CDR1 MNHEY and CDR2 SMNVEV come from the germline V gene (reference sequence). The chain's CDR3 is CASSLSTGTGDGYTF. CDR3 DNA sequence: TGTGCCAGCAGTTTGTCAACCGGGACAGGGGATGGCTACACCTTC.

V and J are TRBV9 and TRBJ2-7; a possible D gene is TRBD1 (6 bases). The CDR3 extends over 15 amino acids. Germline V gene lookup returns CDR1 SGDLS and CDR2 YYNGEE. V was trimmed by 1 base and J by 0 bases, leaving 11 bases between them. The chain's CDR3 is CASSVSGQSSYEQYF. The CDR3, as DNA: TGTGCCAGCAGCGTAAGTGGACAGTCCTCCTACGAGCAGTACTTC.

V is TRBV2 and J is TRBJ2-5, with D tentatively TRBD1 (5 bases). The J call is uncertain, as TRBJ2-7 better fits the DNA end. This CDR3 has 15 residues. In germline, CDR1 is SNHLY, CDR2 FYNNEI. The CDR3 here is CASSEVGQGAGEQYF. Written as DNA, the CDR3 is TGTGCCAGCAGTGAAGTAGGCCAAGGGGCCGGCGAGCAGTACTTC.

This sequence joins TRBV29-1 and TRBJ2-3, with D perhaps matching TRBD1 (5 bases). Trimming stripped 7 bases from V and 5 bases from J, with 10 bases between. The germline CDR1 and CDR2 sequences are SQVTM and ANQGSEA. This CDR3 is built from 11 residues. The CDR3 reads CSGRAGDTQYF. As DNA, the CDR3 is TGCAGCGGCAGGGCAGGAGATACGCAGTATTTT.

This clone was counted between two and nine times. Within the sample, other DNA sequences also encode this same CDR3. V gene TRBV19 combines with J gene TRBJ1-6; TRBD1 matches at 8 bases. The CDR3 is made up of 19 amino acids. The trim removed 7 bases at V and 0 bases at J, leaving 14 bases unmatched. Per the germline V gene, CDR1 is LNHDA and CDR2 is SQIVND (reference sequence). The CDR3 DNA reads TGTGCCAGTACCGATCGGACAGGGCTCCCGAGCTCCTATAATTCACCCCTCCACTTT. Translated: CASTDRTGLPSSYNSPLHF.

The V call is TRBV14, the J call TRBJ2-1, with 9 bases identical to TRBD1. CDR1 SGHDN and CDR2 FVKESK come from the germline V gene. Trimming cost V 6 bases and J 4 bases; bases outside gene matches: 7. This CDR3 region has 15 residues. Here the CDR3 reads CASRPWTGVYNEQFF. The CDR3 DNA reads TGTGCCAGCAGACCTTGGACAGGGGTATACAATGAGCAGTTCTTC.

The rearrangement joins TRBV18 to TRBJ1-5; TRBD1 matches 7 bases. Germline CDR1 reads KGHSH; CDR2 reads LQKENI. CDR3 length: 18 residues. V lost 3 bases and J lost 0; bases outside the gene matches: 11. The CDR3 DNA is TGTGCCAGCTCACCTCTCCCCGGGACAGATTATAGCAATCAGCCCCAGCATTTT. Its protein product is CASSPLPGTDYSNQPQHF.

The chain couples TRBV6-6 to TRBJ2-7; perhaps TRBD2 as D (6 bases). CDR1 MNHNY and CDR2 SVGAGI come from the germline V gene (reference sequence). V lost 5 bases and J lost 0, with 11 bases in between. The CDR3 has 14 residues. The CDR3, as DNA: TGTGCCAGCAGTGGGGACTCCCTCTCCTACGAGCAGTACTTC. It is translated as CASSGDSLSYEQYF.

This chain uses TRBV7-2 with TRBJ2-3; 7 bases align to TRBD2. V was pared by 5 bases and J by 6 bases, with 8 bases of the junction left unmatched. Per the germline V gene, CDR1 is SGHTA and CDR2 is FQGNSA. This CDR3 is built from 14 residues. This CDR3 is CASSDPSGADTQYF. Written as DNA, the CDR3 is TGTGCCAGCAGCGACCCCAGCGGGGCCGATACGCAGTATTTT.

As DNA, the CDR3 is TGTGCCAGCAGTTTACCAGGGCTGGCCCTCCACTTT. It yields the protein CASSLPGLALHF. This rearrangement joins TRBV27 to TRBJ1-6, with D possibly TRBD1 on 5 matching bases. CDR1 and CDR2 (germline): MNHEY, SMNVEV (reference sequence). This CDR3 is built from 12 residues. Trimming left V 2 bases short and J 14 bases short, with 10 bases between.